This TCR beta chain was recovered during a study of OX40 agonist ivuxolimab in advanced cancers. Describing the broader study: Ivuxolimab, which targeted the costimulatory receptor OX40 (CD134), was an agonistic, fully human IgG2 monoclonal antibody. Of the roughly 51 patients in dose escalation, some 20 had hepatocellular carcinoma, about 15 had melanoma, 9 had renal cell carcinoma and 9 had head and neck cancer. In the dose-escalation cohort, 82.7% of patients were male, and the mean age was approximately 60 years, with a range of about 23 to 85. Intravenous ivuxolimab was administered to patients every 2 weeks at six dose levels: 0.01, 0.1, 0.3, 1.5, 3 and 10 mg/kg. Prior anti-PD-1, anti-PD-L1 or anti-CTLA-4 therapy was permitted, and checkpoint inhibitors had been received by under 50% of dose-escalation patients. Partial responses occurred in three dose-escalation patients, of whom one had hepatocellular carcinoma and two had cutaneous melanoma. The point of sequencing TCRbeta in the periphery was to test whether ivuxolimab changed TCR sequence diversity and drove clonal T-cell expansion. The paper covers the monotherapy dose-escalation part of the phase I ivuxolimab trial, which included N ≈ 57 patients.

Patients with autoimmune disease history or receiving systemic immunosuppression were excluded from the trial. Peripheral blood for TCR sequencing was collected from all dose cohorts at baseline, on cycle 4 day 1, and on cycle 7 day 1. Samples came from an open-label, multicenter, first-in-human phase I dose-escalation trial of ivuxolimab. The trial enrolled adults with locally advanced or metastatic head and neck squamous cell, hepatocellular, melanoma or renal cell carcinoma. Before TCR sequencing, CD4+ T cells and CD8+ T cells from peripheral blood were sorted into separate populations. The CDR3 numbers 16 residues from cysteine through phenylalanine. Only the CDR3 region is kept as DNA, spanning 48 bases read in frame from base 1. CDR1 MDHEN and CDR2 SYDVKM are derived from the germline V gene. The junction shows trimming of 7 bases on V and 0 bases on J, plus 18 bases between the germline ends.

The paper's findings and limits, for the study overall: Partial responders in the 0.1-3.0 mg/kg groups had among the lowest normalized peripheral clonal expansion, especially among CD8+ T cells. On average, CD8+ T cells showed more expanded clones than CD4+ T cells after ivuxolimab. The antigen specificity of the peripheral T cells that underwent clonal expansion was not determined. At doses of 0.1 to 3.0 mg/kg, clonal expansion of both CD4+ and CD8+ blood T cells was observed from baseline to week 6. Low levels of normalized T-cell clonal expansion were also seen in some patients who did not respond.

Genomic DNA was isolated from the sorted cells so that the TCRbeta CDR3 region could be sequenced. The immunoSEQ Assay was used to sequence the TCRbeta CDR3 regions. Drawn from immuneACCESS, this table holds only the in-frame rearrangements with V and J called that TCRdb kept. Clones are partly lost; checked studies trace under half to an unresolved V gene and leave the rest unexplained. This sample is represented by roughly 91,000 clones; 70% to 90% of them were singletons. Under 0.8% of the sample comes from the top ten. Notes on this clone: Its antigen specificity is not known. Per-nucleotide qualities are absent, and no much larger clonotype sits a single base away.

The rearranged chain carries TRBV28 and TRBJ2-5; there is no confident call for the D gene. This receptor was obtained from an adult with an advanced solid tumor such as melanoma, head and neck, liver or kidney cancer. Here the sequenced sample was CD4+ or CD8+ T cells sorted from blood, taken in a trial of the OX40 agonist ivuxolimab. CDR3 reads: CASTSRDSWYQETQYF. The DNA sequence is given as TGTGCCAGCACCTCTAGGGATTCGTGGTACCAAGAGACCCAGTACTTC.